Listed here is a single T cell receptor (beta chain). Its specificity is not known. This entry is derived from a study of tumor-infiltrating lymphocytes in primary liver carcinoma. Findings and caveats of the study: Since the samples were bulk and unsorted, the CD4+ and CD8+ repertoires were not compared.

CDR1 is MNHEY, CDR2 SVGAGI, per germline. This CDR3 has 11 residues. Trimming stripped 9 bases from V and 10 bases from J, with 14 bases between. cDNA specific to TCR beta was made from 450 to 500 ng of total RNA, with a constant-region primer employed for priming. Sequencing libraries for TCR beta derived from three nested multiplex PCR rounds that used slightly modified ARM-PCR. In the first two PCR rounds, TRBV1-TRBV30 forward primers were paired with a C-beta reverse primer, and each round lasted about 9 cycles. Via MiXCR, TCRdb re-called the multiplex PCR reads, giving one row per CDR3 protein. The profile shows approximately 330,000 distinct CDR3 sequences, around three fifths of them singletons. The study extracted blood RNA from unsorted whole blood and also extracted germline DNA.

The TCR sequence derives from a man in his forties or fifties with primary liver carcinoma and hepatitis B virus infection. The chain is built from TRBV6-5 and TRBJ2-3, with D unclear. Sequencing was done on a sample of peripheral blood. This CDR3 reads CASGEWDAQYF. CDR3 nucleotides: TGTGCCAGTGGTGAATGGGATGCGCAGTATTTT.